The 23 T cell receptor beta chains presented below share a single source sample, sequenced in a study of shared clonotypes between healthy human individuals. Produced via immunoSEQ multiplex PCR; TCRdb's table is partial and in-frame only. The repertoire includes over 950,000 clones, 60% to 85% of them detected once, and almost 0.9% sits in the top ten. Material for sequencing was memory CD4+ T cells from PBMCs. Subset meaning: CD45RA-negative fraction. The receptors were sampled from a young man in good health. Some clones in this sample may be carry-over from other donors' samples.

The chain joins TRBV14 to TRBJ1-2; TRBD1 might be the D (5 bases). The CDR3 loop spans 16 amino acids. CDR1 is SGHDN and CDR2 is FVKESK in the germline V gene. The ends were cut back, 4 bases at V and 4 bases at J, with 19 bases in the middle. CDR3 sequence reads: CASSPGSVKGRYGYTF. CDR3 coding DNA: TGTGCCAGCAGCCCTGGGTCGGTAAAGGGGCGCTATGGCTACACCTTC.

This clone is a singleton in its sample. The gene calls are TRBV7-2 and TRBJ2-1, with a tentative D call TRBD2 (5 bases). There are 13 residues in the CDR3. CDR1 is SGHTA, CDR2 FQGNSA, per germline. V lost 9 bases, J lost 4 bases, and 13 bases lay in between. As DNA, the CDR3 is TGTGCCAGTAAACCCGGACTGTACAATGAGCAGTTCTTC. Amino acid sequence: CASKPGLYNEQFF.

The rearrangement links TRBV2 to TRBJ2-3, with 11 bases matching TRBD2. This CDR3 contains 16 residues. V lost 6 bases and J lost 4; bases outside the gene matches: 9. From germline, CDR1 is SNHLY and CDR2 FYNNEI. This CDR3 is CASRPTSGNTADTQYF. The CDR3 DNA reads as TGTGCCAGCAGGCCGACTAGCGGGAATACGGCAGATACGCAGTATTTT.

CDR3: CASSPYRASYEQYF. Written as DNA, the CDR3 is TGTGCCAGCAGCCCCTACCGGGCTTCCTACGAGCAGTACTTC. The chain uses TRBV7-2 and TRBJ2-7; D is undetermined. CDR1 and CDR2 from the germline V gene are SGHTA and FQGNSA. Trimming cost V 5 bases and J 1 base, with 12 bases left between them. The CDR3 has 14 residues. Full variable domain (remainder filled in from reference TRBV7-2 and TRBJ2-7): GAGVSQSPSNKVTEKGKDVELRCDPISGHTALYWYRQSLGQGLEFLIYFQGNSAPDKSGLPSDRFSAERTGGSVSTLTIQRTQQEDSAVYLCASSPYRASYEQYFGPGTRLTVT.

The chain is built from TRBV10-2 and TRBJ1-6, with TRBD1 matching 9 bases. Germline-derived CDR1 and CDR2 are WSHSY and SAAADI. The CDR3 contains 13 residues. Unmatched junction bases numbered 2, after V lost 3 bases and J lost 11 bases. CDR3 coding DNA: TGCGCCAGCAGTGAACAGGGGGCTGCACCCCTCCACTTT. It translates to CASSEQGAAPLHF.

The rearrangement uses TRBV19 and TRBJ1-2; TRBD1 might be the D (6 bases). V lost 9 bases, J lost 2 bases, and 16 bases lay in between. Germline V CDR1 and CDR2: LNHDA, SQIVND (reference sequence). The CDR3 is 14 amino acids. The CDR3 DNA follows: TGTGCCAGCTCCCAGGACAGCCGCAACTATGGCTACACCTTC. Its translation is CASSQDSRNYGYTF.

This clone was recorded once. Only one base separates this from a far larger clonotype, so it likely reflects a read error. The identical CDR3 is also encoded by other nucleotide sequences in the sample. The genes are TRBV27 and TRBJ2-7; 8 bases match TRBD1. Germline V lookup: CDR1 MNHEY, CDR2 SMNVEV (reference sequence). V was pared by 2 bases and J by 4 bases, with 1 base of the junction left unmatched. The CDR3 loop spans 13 amino acids. The CDR3 coding sequence is TGTGCCAGCAGTTTACGGACAGGGTACGAGCAGTACTTC. Protein: CASSLRTGYEQYF.

The V and J genes are TRBV5-1 and TRBJ2-7, with TRBD1 as a possible D gene (5 bases). This CDR3 has 14 amino acids. V lost 0 bases and J lost 3, with 10 bases in between. CDR1 is SGHRS and CDR2 is YFSETQ in the germline V gene. CDR3 nucleotide sequence: TGCGCCAGCAGCTTGGATGCCCAGGGCTACGAGCAGTACTTC. Amino acids: CASSLDAQGYEQYF.

This chain uses TRBV7-3 with TRBJ1-1; 9 positions match TRBD1. The CDR3 has 15 amino acids. CDR1 and CDR2 (germline): SGHTA, FQGTGA. The V and J ends lost 5 bases and 4 bases, in that order; junction bases with no gene match: 8. DNA for the CDR3: TGTGCCAGCAGCCCGGGACAGGGTTGGAGCACTGAAGCTTTCTTT. Translation: CASSPGQGWSTEAFF.

For this clone: Different DNA sequences within this sample yield the same CDR3. The CDR3 sequence is CASSPGAQETQYF. In DNA form, the CDR3 reads TGTGCCAGCAGCCCAGGAGCCCAAGAGACCCAGTACTTC. V usage is TRBV7-3 and J usage is TRBJ2-5; D unclear. The germline gives CDR1 SGHTA, CDR2 FQGTGA. V was pared by 5 bases and J by 1 base, with 8 bases between. CDR3 length: 13 residues.

The V and J genes are TRBV7-9 and TRBJ2-5, with a tentative D call TRBD1 (5 bases). The CDR3 has 17 residues. Trimming cost V 1 base and J 0 bases, with 15 bases left between them. Germline CDR1 is SEHNR and CDR2 is FQNEAQ (reference sequence). The DNA of the CDR3 is TGTGCCAGCAGCTTAGGCACAGCCGCAGGGTACCAAGAGACCCAGTACTTC. This encodes CASSLGTAAGYQETQYF.

The chain employs TRBV5-1 and TRBJ2-2; 7 positions match TRBD1. The CDR3 loop spans 15 amino acids. The V gene end was trimmed by 3 bases and the J gene end by 3 bases; junction bases not matched to a gene: 5. CDR1 and CDR2 (germline): SGHRS, YFSETQ. CDR3 residues: CASSWGQGDTGELFF. CDR3 DNA: TGCGCCAGCAGCTGGGGCCAGGGGGACACCGGGGAGCTGTTTTTT.

For the CDR3, the DNA is TGTGCCAGCAGCAGGCACAGGGGGCAAACAAACTACGAGCAGTACTTC. Its protein is CASSRHRGQTNYEQYF. The chain couples TRBV11-2 to TRBJ2-7; the match to TRBD1 covers 9 bases. The CDR3 covers 16 residues. Germline-derived CDR1 and CDR2 are SGHAT and FQNNGV. J gave up 3 bases and V 5 bases, and 11 bases lay outside the gene matches.

This chain joins TRBV5-4 and TRBJ2-1; D might be TRBD1 or TRBD2, each matching 6 bases. Germline CDR1 is SGHNT and CDR2 is YYREEE (reference sequence). The V end lost 5 bases, the J end lost 5 bases, and 11 bases lay between the germline ends. CDR3 length: 13 amino acids. Written as DNA, the CDR3 is TGTGCCAGCAGTACCGGGGGCAACAATGAGCAGTTCTTC. Translating gives CASSTGGNNEQFF.

The chain has TRBV6-1 and TRBJ2-7, with a possible D match to TRBD2 (6 bases). Trimming pared 7 bases from V and 2 bases from J, leaving 18 bases between. Germline V lookup: CDR1 MNHNS, CDR2 SASEGT. This CDR3 spans 15 amino acids. The CDR3 DNA sequence: TGTGCCAGCACGGGCGTACGGACTAAAACCTACGAGCAGTACTTC. This translates into CASTGVRTKTYEQYF.

As regards this clone: Since a much larger clone is just one base distant, this may be a read error. V is TRBV28 and J is TRBJ1-1, with D possibly matching TRBD1 (6 bases). The CDR3 sequence is 12 residues long. Germline V gene lookup returns CDR1 MDHEN and CDR2 SYDVKM. CDR3 in DNA: TGTGCCAGTAGGTCAGGGGTAACTGAAGATTTCTTT. Translating it yields CASRSGVTEDFF.

V gene TRBV5-1 combines with J gene TRBJ2-5; D is unclear. The CDR3 sequence is 14 residues long. Germline CDR1 and CDR2: SGHRS and YFSETQ. V was shortened by 2 bases and J by 3 bases, with 11 bases between the two germline ends. The CDR3 loop reads CASSFFGLEETQYF. For the CDR3, the DNA is TGCGCCAGCAGCTTTTTTGGGTTAGAAGAGACCCAGTACTTC.

The sample holds one count of this clone. The J gene is TRBJ2-7, the V gene TRBV7-2; TRBD1 matches at 8 bases. V trimming: 5 bases; J trimming: 1 base; junction bases outside the gene matches: 7. Germline V gene lookup returns CDR1 SGHTA and CDR2 FQGNSA. The length of the CDR3 is 15 residues. The CDR3: CASSPRTGFSYEQYF. The CDR3 nucleotides are TGTGCCAGCAGCCCCCGGACAGGGTTTTCCTACGAGCAGTACTTC.

The CDR3 nucleotides read TGTGCCAGCAGCCCTGGGAGGGGACGAGGAAACACCATATATTTT. Protein: CASSPGRGRGNTIYF. The V and J genes are TRBV28 and TRBJ1-3; weak D call: TRBD1 (5 bases). The CDR3 totals 15 residues. Germline CDR1 reads MDHEN; CDR2 reads SYDVKM. Trimming took 6 bases from V and 4 from J, leaving 16 bases between them.

The CDR3, as DNA: TGCGCCAGCGGGACTAGCGGGTACTACAATGAGCAGTTCTTC. The encoded protein is CASGTSGYYNEQFF. The genes are TRBV5-1 and TRBJ2-1; 12 positions match TRBD2. Germline trimming cut 7 bases from V and 3 bases from J; bases unmatched to any gene: 2. Germline CDR1 SGHRS, CDR2 YFSETQ. The CDR3 runs 14 residues.

The chain combines TRBV7-2 with TRBJ1-2, with D unclear. The length of the CDR3 is 14 residues. V dropped 2 bases and J dropped 8 bases, with 15 bases sitting between them. The germline CDR1 and CDR2 sequences are SGHTA and FQGNSA. The CDR3 nucleotides read TGTGCCAGCAGCTTATATGGGCCGAGGAAGGGCTACACCTTC. It is translated as CASSLYGPRKGYTF.

Points on this clone: Distinct nucleotide sequences in the sample also encode this CDR3. V gene TRBV6-5 combines with J gene TRBJ1-1, with D tentatively TRBD1 (6 bases). CDR3 size: 12 residues. V lost 2 bases and J lost 6, with 7 bases in between. CDR1 is MNHEY and CDR2 is SVGAGI in the germline V gene. DNA of the CDR3: TGTGCCAGCAGTTACAGGGGGGCTGAAGCTTTCTTT. Its translation: CASSYRGAEAFF.

This clone was picked up a small number of times. The chain combines TRBV13 with TRBJ2-5; 7 bases agree with TRBD2. The CDR3 length is 16 residues. V was pared by 2 bases and J by 5 bases, with 11 bases of the junction left unmatched. The germline CDR1 and CDR2 sequences are PRHDT and FYEKMQ (reference sequence). This chain's CDR3 is CASSLWGTTGEETQYF. In nucleotides, the CDR3 is TGTGCCAGCAGCTTATGGGGGACTACTGGGGAGGAGACCCAGTACTTC.